Following are 32 T cell receptor beta chains from one sample sequenced in a study of cytomegalovirus exposure and HLA in healthy donors (dated 2017 in TCRdb). The receptor library was made with the immunoSEQ multiplex PCR assay. For the multiplex PCR, a mixture combining 60 forward primers for TCR Vbeta segments and 13 reverse primers for TCR Jbeta segments was used. Entries here come from immuneACCESS through TCRdb and include only in-frame sequences with V and J called. Some clones fail to appear in such tables; in the studies checked, an unresolved V gene covers under half of the shortfall, and the cause of the remainder is unknown. Counted in this sample were 150,000 to 200,000 clones; approximately 85% of them appeared once. About 1.8% of the sample is held by the ten biggest clonotypes. The sequenced material came from PBMCs. The receptors were gathered from a man younger than 35 in good health and CMV-seronegative.

This rearrangement joins TRBV15 to TRBJ1-2; D may be TRBD1 (6 bases). This CDR3 has 12 residues. The V and J ends lost 0 bases and 7 bases respectively, with 6 bases between them. Germline V lookup: CDR1 LNHNV, CDR2 YYDKDF (reference sequence). The CDR3, as DNA: TGTGCCACCAGCAGAGACAGGGGTGGCTACACCTTC. Its translation is CATSRDRGGYTF.

The chain carries TRBV7-9 and TRBJ2-5; 12 nucleotides match TRBD2. This CDR3 is 12 amino acids long. Germline trimming cut 5 bases from V and 12 bases from J; bases unmatched to any gene: 4. Germline V gene sequence: CDR1 SEHNR, CDR2 FQNEAQ (reference sequence). CDR3 region: CASSTTSGGKYF. The CDR3 DNA reads as TGTGCCAGCAGCACAACTAGCGGGGGGAAGTACTTC.

The gene calls are TRBV19 and TRBJ1-1, with TRBD1 matching over 8 bases. The germline CDR1 and CDR2 sequences are LNHDA and SQIVND (reference sequence). V was clipped by 3 bases and J by 1 base; unmatched bases: 1. The CDR3 sequence is 14 residues long. The CDR3 sequence: CASSITGGNTEAFF. CDR3 DNA: TGTGCCAGTAGTATCACAGGGGGGAACACTGAAGCTTTCTTT.

This clone was detected only once. In DNA form, the CDR3 reads TGTGCCAGAAGCTTGCTGCAGCGGAGAGACTACGAGCAGTACTTC. This translates into CARSLLQRRDYEQYF. The chain uses TRBV5-3 and TRBJ2-7, with D possibly being TRBD2 (5 bases). TRBV5-3 is known as an ORF, though its function is uncertain. Trimming left V 1 base short and J 3 bases short, with 14 bases between. The CDR3 length is 15 residues.

This clone was counted a single time. The genes are TRBV27 and TRBJ2-7; perhaps TRBD1 as D (5 bases). Germline V CDR1 and CDR2: MNHEY, SMNVEV (reference sequence). CDR3 length: 15 amino acids. The ends were cut back, 0 bases at V and 0 bases at J, with 9 bases in the middle. The CDR3 here is CASSLSGQTSYEQYF. DNA of the CDR3: TGTGCCAGCAGTTTATCGGGGCAGACCTCCTACGAGCAGTACTTC.

The CDR3 region is CASTYDGGANTGELFF. The CDR3 nucleotides read TGTGCCAGCACCTACGATGGGGGGGCGAACACCGGGGAGCTGTTTTTT. The rearrangement links TRBV6-6 to TRBJ2-2; 7 positions agree with TRBD2. Germline V gene sequence: CDR1 MNHNY, CDR2 SVGAGI (reference sequence). V lost 7 bases to trimming and J lost 0 bases; unmatched junction nucleotides: 8. This CDR3 is 16 amino acids long.

Worth noting for this clone: The junction and the germline gene differ at one end; a read error may be behind it. The chain is built from TRBV7-7 and TRBJ2-5; 11 bases match TRBD2. CDR1 is SSHAT and CDR2 is FNYEAQ in the germline V gene (reference sequence). The CDR3 is made up of 15 amino acids. The CDR3 DNA reads as TGTGCTAGCAGCTTAGCGGGAGGGCCGGGGGAGACCCAGTACTTC. Protein: CASSLAGGPGETQYF. Full variable domain (rest looked up from reference TRBV7-7 and TRBJ2-5): GAGVSQSPRYKVTKRGQDVTLRCDPISSHATLYWYQQALGQGPEFLTYFNYEAQPDKSGLPSDRFSAERPEGSISTLTIQRTEQRDSAMYRCASSLAGGPGETQYFGPGTRLLVL.

The rearrangement joins TRBV6-1 to TRBJ2-2, with D possibly being TRBD1 (6 bases). CDR1 is MNHNS and CDR2 is SASEGT in the germline V gene. The CDR3 has 13 amino acids. Trimming removed 5 bases from V and 5 bases from J, with 9 bases in between. The CDR3 protein is CASSPGVTGELFF. In nucleotides, the CDR3 is TGTGCCAGCAGTCCAGGGGTTACCGGGGAGCTGTTTTTT.

The rearrangement joins TRBV4-1 to TRBJ1-5; 8 bases fit TRBD1. There are 16 residues in the CDR3. Germline loops: CDR1 MGHRA, CDR2 YSYEKL. V was pared by 1 base and J by 2 bases, with 4 bases of the junction left unmatched. CDR3 sequence (DNA): TGCGCCAGCAGCCAAGGGACAGGGAATCGCAATCAGCCCCAGCATTTT. This encodes CASSQGTGNRNQPQHF.

The rearrangement uses TRBV6-5 and TRBJ2-7; 7 nucleotides align to TRBD1. The CDR3 sequence is 16 residues long. V was pared by 2 bases and J by 8 bases, with 15 bases of the junction left unmatched. Germline CDR1 and CDR2: MNHEY and SVGAGI. CDR3 amino acids: CASSYGQDPTLSQQYF. The CDR3 coding sequence is TGTGCCAGCAGTTACGGACAGGACCCCACCCTCTCCCAGCAGTACTTC.

This rearrangement joins TRBV2 to TRBJ2-7, with 12 bases identical to TRBD2. The CDR3 is 16 residues long. The V segment lost 6 bases and the J segment 2 bases; nucleotides outside the gene matches: 8. Germline loops: CDR1 SNHLY, CDR2 FYNNEI. CDR3 in DNA: TGTGCCAGCAGACGACTAGCGGGGGAGGGGACCTACGAGCAGTACTTC. Translated, it gives CASRRLAGEGTYEQYF.

The rearrangement joins TRBV7-6 to TRBJ1-1, with D possibly TRBD1 on 5 matching bases. Germline V gene lookup returns CDR1 SGHVS and CDR2 FNYEAQ. The CDR3 covers 15 residues. With 5 bases removed from V and 2 bases from J, the gap between germline ends came to 15 bases. The CDR3 region has the DNA TGTGCCAGCAGCCTGGCAGGGCAAGGTAACACTGAAGCTTTCTTT. Translated, it gives CASSLAGQGNTEAFF.

V gene TRBV6-5 combines with J gene TRBJ1-3; D is perhaps TRBD1 (5 bases). The V end was cut by 7 bases, the J end by 0 bases, with 10 bases between. Germline V lookup: CDR1 MNHEY, CDR2 SVGAGI. CDR3 length: 14 residues. The CDR3 here is CASKGDYSGNTIYF. Here the CDR3 DNA reads TGTGCCAGCAAAGGGGACTACTCTGGAAACACCATATATTTT.

The rearrangement uses TRBV7-3 and TRBJ2-2, with D perhaps matching TRBD2 (6 bases). V was cut by 2 bases and J by 0 bases, with 7 bases left in between. Germline V gene sequence: CDR1 SGHTA, CDR2 FQGTGA. CDR3 size: 15 residues. The CDR3 DNA is TGTGCCAGCAGCTTACGACTAGCGAACACCGGGGAGCTGTTTTTT. It is translated as CASSLRLANTGELFF.

This chain links TRBV4-1 with TRBJ1-2; possible D gene TRBD1, 5 bases. Germline values: CDR1 MGHRA, CDR2 YSYEKL. This CDR3 is built from 14 residues. V was clipped by 3 bases and J by 8 bases, with 16 bases between them. This chain's CDR3 is CASSQDGQVRGYTF. The CDR3, as DNA: TGCGCCAGCAGCCAGGACGGACAAGTCAGAGGCTACACCTTC.

The chain couples TRBV4-1 to TRBJ2-7; tentative D call: TRBD1 (5 bases). CDR1 is MGHRA and CDR2 is YSYEKL in the germline V gene. The length of the CDR3 is 16 residues. Between the trimmed V and J ends, which lost 0 bases and 3 bases, there was a span of 15 bases. CDR3: CASSQDFGAGGYEQYF. CDR3 coding DNA: TGCGCCAGCAGCCAAGATTTTGGGGCCGGCGGCTACGAGCAGTACTTC.

The V gene is TRBV18, the J gene TRBJ2-5, with 7 bases lining up with TRBD2. The CDR3 totals 15 residues. Looked up from germline, CDR1 is KGHSH and CDR2 is LQKENI. Losses at the gene ends were 3 bases for V and 5 bases for J; bases not matched to a gene: 9. Written as DNA, the CDR3 is TGTGCCAGCTCACCCCCTAATAACGGGAGGGAGACCCAGTACTTC. Encoded protein: CASSPPNNGRETQYF.

CDR3 DNA sequence: TGTGCCAGCAGCGCTTCCGGTTTAGCCCACGAGCAGTACTTC. Its protein product is CASSASGLAHEQYF. The chain links TRBV9 to TRBJ2-5; D gene uncertain. The DNA matches TRBJ2-7 better at its end, which makes the J call doubtful. Germline loops: CDR1 SGDLS, CDR2 YYNGEE. The CDR3 is 14 amino acids.

CDR3 amino acids: CASSSDRVADTQYF. The CDR3 nucleotides are TGTGCCAGCAGCTCCGACAGGGTTGCAGATACGCAGTATTTT. V gene TRBV7-6 combines with J gene TRBJ2-3; 7 bases map to TRBD1. The J segment lost 4 bases and the V segment lost 4 bases, leaving 5 bases of the junction unmatched. The CDR3 spans 14 residues. Germline lookup yields CDR1 SGHVS and CDR2 FNYEAQ.

V gene TRBV6-5 combines with J gene TRBJ2-6; D unclear. CDR3 size: 13 residues. The V gene's germline CDR1 is MNHEY and CDR2 SVGAGI. The ends were cut back, 9 bases at V and 0 bases at J, with 6 bases in the middle. CDR3 sequence reads: CASRYSGANVLTF. The CDR3, as DNA: TGTGCCAGTAGATACTCTGGGGCCAACGTCCTGACTTTC.

This chain joins TRBV6-5 and TRBJ1-6, with 7 bases aligning to TRBD1. In germline, CDR1 is MNHEY, CDR2 SVGAGI. With 5 bases clipped from V and 4 bases from J, the junction kept 2 bases outside the gene matches. This CDR3 comprises 14 residues. This CDR3 is CASSNRGYNSPLHF. The DNA for the CDR3 is TGTGCCAGCAGTAACAGGGGATATAATTCACCCCTCCACTTT.

This clone was seen just once. The chain couples TRBV10-2 to TRBJ2-1, with D possibly TRBD2 on 5 matching bases. This CDR3 contains 16 residues. The V and J ends lost 3 bases and 2 bases respectively, with 14 bases between them. Germline CDR1 is WSHSY and CDR2 is SAAADI. CDR3 loop: CASSEGRVYPYNEQFF. CDR3 nucleotide sequence: TGCGCCAGCAGTGAAGGGCGGGTTTATCCCTACAATGAGCAGTTCTTC.

The chain combines TRBV6-5 with TRBJ2-1; perhaps TRBD1 as D (5 bases). CDR1 and CDR2 (germline): MNHEY, SVGAGI. The CDR3 runs 13 residues. V dropped 1 base and J dropped 6 bases, with 7 bases sitting between them. Written as DNA, the CDR3 is TGTGCCAGCAGTTACTTTCAGGGCAATGAGCAGTTCTTC. It codes for CASSYFQGNEQFF.

This clone was counted between two and nine times. This rearrangement joins TRBV2 to TRBJ1-5; D is perhaps TRBD1 (5 bases). The CDR3 has 13 amino acids. Germline V gene sequence: CDR1 SNHLY, CDR2 FYNNEI. V lost 3 bases and J 4 bases, leaving 7 bases between the germline ends. The CDR3 DNA follows: TGTGCCAGCAGTGAGGAGGGGAATCAGCCCCAGCATTTT. It translates to CASSEEGNQPQHF. Full variable domain (outside the CDR3, taken from reference TRBV2 and TRBJ1-5): EPEVTQTPSHQVTQMGQEVILRCVPISNHLYFYWYRQILGQKVEFLVSFYNNEISEKSEIFDDQFSVERPDGSNFTLKIRSTKLEDSAMYFCASSEEGNQPQHFGDGTRLSIL.

The chain combines TRBV25-1 with TRBJ2-5, with no clear D. The CDR3 consists of 15 residues. Trimming cost V 1 base and J 0 bases, with 9 bases left between them. Germline loops: CDR1 MGHDK, CDR2 SYGVNS. The CDR3 loop reads CASSELWANQETQYF. The CDR3 nucleotides are TGTGCCAGCAGTGAATTATGGGCGAACCAAGAGACCCAGTACTTC.

This chain connects TRBV11-2 to TRBJ2-6, with 9 positions matching TRBD1. J gave up 0 bases and V 5 bases, and 5 bases lay outside the gene matches. Germline values: CDR1 SGHAT, CDR2 FQNNGV. CDR3 length equals 17 residues. The CDR3 here is CASSTGTGRSGANVLTF. For the CDR3, the DNA is TGTGCCAGCAGCACCGGGACAGGGCGCTCTGGGGCCAACGTCCTGACTTTC.

For the CDR3, the DNA is TGTGCCAGCAGCCCATGCTGTGGAGGGCCCTCCTACAATGAGCAGTTCTTC. As protein: CASSPCCGGPSYNEQFF. The chain recombines TRBV28 with TRBJ2-1, with D perhaps matching TRBD2 (6 bases). The CDR3 is 17 residues long. Trimming removed 6 bases at V and 0 bases at J, with 18 bases between. Germline CDR1 reads MDHEN; CDR2 reads SYDVKM.

The V call is TRBV4-1, the J call TRBJ1-1, with 8 bases identical to TRBD1. V shed 0 bases, J shed 1 base, and the junction held 4 bases outside the gene matches. The CDR3 consists of 16 residues. Germline CDR1 and CDR2: MGHRA and YSYEKL. The CDR3 nucleotides are TGCGCCAGCAGCCAAGAAATCGGACAGGGGAACACTGAAGCTTTCTTT. It yields the protein CASSQEIGQGNTEAFF.

The genes are TRBV15 and TRBJ2-1, with 7 positions matching TRBD2. The CDR3 has 15 amino acids. V trimming: 3 bases; J trimming: 1 base; junction bases outside the gene matches: 3. Germline CDR1 LNHNV, CDR2 YYDKDF (reference sequence). The chain's CDR3 is CATSRRSGSYNEQFF. DNA for the CDR3: TGTGCCACCAGCAGGCGTAGCGGGTCCTACAATGAGCAGTTCTTC.

V and J are TRBV6-5 and TRBJ1-3; 9 bases map to TRBD1. J lost 1 base, V lost 6 bases, and 4 bases had no gene match. The CDR3 spans 15 residues. CDR1 and CDR2 from the germline V gene are MNHEY and SVGAGI. This CDR3 is CASRRTGDSGNTIYF. CDR3 DNA: TGTGCCAGCAGGCGGACAGGGGATTCTGGAAACACCATATATTTT.

J is TRBJ1-5 and V is TRBV19, with 9 bases fitting TRBD1. Germline V lookup: CDR1 LNHDA, CDR2 SQIVND (reference sequence). The V and J ends lost 7 bases and 7 bases, in that order; junction bases with no gene match: 8. The CDR3 runs 14 residues. The CDR3 DNA reads TGTGCCAGTACCAAACAGGGGGCAGGGCAGCCCCAGCATTTT. Amino acid sequence: CASTKQGAGQPQHF.

The chain links TRBV9 to TRBJ2-3; 12 nucleotides match TRBD2. Germline V gives CDR1 SGDLS, CDR2 YYNGEE. The CDR3 loop spans 19 amino acids. With 0 bases clipped from V and 4 bases from J, the junction kept 12 bases outside the gene matches. The CDR3 region is CASSVAIRTSGTAPDTQYF. The CDR3 DNA follows: TGTGCCAGCAGCGTAGCTATCCGGACTAGCGGGACCGCCCCAGATACGCAGTATTTT.